This TCR beta chain emerged from a study of T cell clones after liver transplantation. Study-wide background: At least one year of complete immunosuppression withdrawal without enzymes over twice normal defined tolerance.

Germline-derived CDR1 and CDR2 are SGHNT and YENEEA. V shed 5 bases and J shed 3 bases, with 14 bases lying between them. This CDR3 contains 14 residues. A word on this clone: Its antigen is currently unknown.

Findings of the study overall: Conclusions were preliminary, with small, heterogeneous patient groups.

Assay used: immunoSEQ multiplex PCR; TCRdb lists only in-frame clones, some missing. The sample holds more than 95,000 clones, around nine tenths seen once. The specimen comprised CD4+ T cells from blood, sampled 12 months after liver transplant. This TCR was sampled from a human patient who received a liver transplant. Some T cells may originate from the graft donor. The genes are TRBV11-3 and TRBJ2-7, with D perhaps TRBD2 (5 bases). Here the CDR3 reads CASSHEGNGYEQYF. The DNA of the CDR3 is TGTGCCAGCAGCCATGAGGGCAACGGCTACGAGCAGTACTTC.